Below are 29 T cell receptor beta chains sequenced from a single sample in a study of cytomegalovirus exposure and HLA in healthy donors (dated by TCRdb to between 2016 and 2019). Library preparation used the immunoSEQ multiplex PCR assay. TCRdb retrieved this table from immuneACCESS and kept in-frame rearrangements only. Not all clones are present; in checked studies, unresolved V genes account for under half, and no reason is known for the remainder. This sample has around 60,000 clones in its table, and almost 97% of those were observed once. More than 0.95% of the sample goes to the ten largest clones. The sequencing sample was made of PBMCs. The receptors originated from a young woman in good health and CMV-seronegative.

The rearrangement uses TRBV15 and TRBJ2-7; TRBD1 matches at 9 bases. Trimming cost V 3 bases and J 3 bases; bases outside gene matches: 6. There are 15 residues in the CDR3. CDR1 is LNHNV and CDR2 is YYDKDF in the germline V gene (reference sequence). CDR3 sequence: CATSRVRGQGYEQYF. Written as DNA, the CDR3 is TGTGCCACCAGCAGGGTTCGGGGACAGGGCTACGAGCAGTACTTC.

The rearrangement joins TRBV28 to TRBJ2-7; TRBD1 aligns across 9 bases. Germline lookup yields CDR1 MDHEN and CDR2 SYDVKM. The trim removed 7 bases at V and 7 bases at J, leaving 11 bases unmatched. The CDR3 length is 14 residues. CDR3 region: CASTTPGQGLEQYF. In DNA form, the CDR3 reads TGTGCCAGCACCACCCCGGGACAGGGCCTGGAGCAGTACTTC.

The chain recombines TRBV27 with TRBJ2-7; TRBD1 agrees at 9 bases. The CDR3 length is 18 residues. V was pared by 5 bases and J by 7 bases, with 21 bases of the junction left unmatched. Germline V gene sequence: CDR1 MNHEY, CDR2 SMNVEV (reference sequence). CDR3 nucleotide sequence: TGTGCCAGCAGTCCCCGGGACAGGGTTTCTGGCCTGGTTCGGGAGCAGTACTTC. Translated, it gives CASSPRDRVSGLVREQYF.

The chain recombines TRBV27 with TRBJ2-7, with D possibly matching TRBD2 (7 bases). From germline, CDR1 is MNHEY and CDR2 SMNVEV (reference sequence). The CDR3 has 13 amino acids. V was clipped by 10 bases and J by 4 bases, with 17 bases between them. CDR3 loop: CATWGASGYEQYF. Here the CDR3 DNA reads TGTGCCACCTGGGGGGCTAGCGGTTACGAGCAGTACTTC.

This chain links TRBV4-3 with TRBJ2-7, with 9 bases fitting TRBD2. CDR1 and CDR2 (germline): LGHNA, YSLEER. The V segment lost 0 bases and the J segment 4 bases; nucleotides outside the gene matches: 10. This CDR3 has 17 residues. The DNA for the CDR3 is TGCGCCAGCAGCCAAGATGCGGGAGGGGGAGGGACGTACGAGCAGTACTTC. This gives the protein CASSQDAGGGGTYEQYF.

The genes are TRBV15 and TRBJ1-2; D uncertain. The CDR3 is made up of 13 amino acids. The ends were cut back, 5 bases at V and 0 bases at J, with 7 bases in the middle. The V gene's germline CDR1 is LNHNV and CDR2 YYDKDF (reference sequence). CDR3 sequence: CATSDGANYGYTF. DNA for the CDR3: TGTGCCACCAGCGACGGAGCTAACTATGGCTACACCTTC.

This clone was seen only a few times. This rearrangement joins TRBV2 to TRBJ2-3; 12 bases map to TRBD2. From germline, CDR1 is SNHLY and CDR2 FYNNEI. Trimming took 8 bases from V and 4 from J; bases not matched to a gene: 4. CDR3 length: 14 amino acids. The CDR3 DNA is TGTGCCAGCGACCGACTAGCGGGAGCAGATACGCAGTATTTT. Translated, it gives CASDRLAGADTQYF. The whole variable domain, remainder taken from reference TRBV2 and TRBJ2-3, is EPEVTQTPSHQVTQMGQEVILRCVPISNHLYFYWYRQILGQKVEFLVSFYNNEISEKSEIFDDQFSVERPDGSNFTLKIRSTKLEDSAMYFCASDRLAGADTQYFGPGTRLTVL.

V is TRBV10-3 and J is TRBJ1-2; D not resolved. Trimming took off 3 bases at V and 7 bases at J, with 18 bases between the two ends. Germline loops: CDR1 ENHRY, CDR2 SYGVKD. The CDR3 sequence is 15 residues long. CDR3 sequence: CAISEWQEGGGGYTF. CDR3 nucleotides: TGTGCCATCAGTGAATGGCAGGAGGGAGGTGGTGGCTACACCTTC.

The chain is built from TRBV15 and TRBJ2-1; tentatively, D is TRBD2 (6 bases). The V gene lost 5 bases and the J gene lost 0 bases, with 11 bases spanning the gap. Germline loops: CDR1 LNHNV, CDR2 YYDKDF (reference sequence). This CDR3 has 15 residues. The CDR3 DNA follows: TGTGCCACCAGCTTAGCGGAGAGCTCCTACAATGAGCAGTTCTTC. It translates to CATSLAESSYNEQFF.

The gene calls are TRBV5-1 and TRBJ1-2; maybe TRBD1 (6 bases). Trimming shortened V by 3 bases and J by 2 bases, and 11 bases separated the two germline ends. From germline, CDR1 is SGHRS and CDR2 YFSETQ. CDR3 length: 14 residues. The CDR3 region has the DNA TGCGCCAGCAGCTGGGGGCAGGCGAACTATGGCTACACCTTC. Encoded protein: CASSWGQANYGYTF.

The chain links TRBV18 to TRBJ1-4; D remains unclear. Germline loops: CDR1 KGHSH, CDR2 LQKENI. V gave up 6 bases and J gave up 0 bases, with 8 bases separating them. The CDR3 covers 14 residues. CDR3 protein: CASSLTSTNEKLFF. In DNA, the CDR3 is TGTGCCAGCTCCCTCACATCAACTAATGAAAAACTGTTTTTT.

This clone was observed a single time. This chain connects TRBV27 to TRBJ2-7, with TRBD2 matching over 13 bases. The V and J ends lost 2 bases and 5 bases, in that order; junction bases with no gene match: 6. The germline CDR1 and CDR2 sequences are MNHEY and SMNVEV (reference sequence). This CDR3 has 16 amino acids. CDR3 region: CASSLLLAGGSHEQYF. CDR3 nucleotide sequence: TGTGCCAGCAGTTTACTACTAGCGGGAGGGAGCCACGAGCAGTACTTC.

This sequence joins TRBV11-2 and TRBJ1-5; D ambiguous. Deletions cut 1 base from V and 9 bases from J, with 10 bases between. From germline, CDR1 is SGHAT and CDR2 FQNNGV. The CDR3 extends over 13 amino acids. This CDR3 reads CASSLAPTGPQHF. The CDR3 region has the DNA TGTGCCAGCAGCTTAGCCCCCACCGGGCCCCAGCATTTT.

The chain joins TRBV10-3 to TRBJ2-1, with 15 nucleotides matching TRBD2. The germline CDR1 and CDR2 sequences are ENHRY and SYGVKD. The CDR3 totals 16 residues. V was clipped by 3 bases and J by 7 bases; unmatched bases: 4. CDR3 DNA: TGTGCCATCAGTGACCCCGGGACTAGCGGGAGGAATGAGCAGTTCTTC. It specifies CAISDPGTSGRNEQFF.

The chain joins TRBV7-3 to TRBJ1-1, with 7 nucleotides matching TRBD1. Germline V lookup: CDR1 SGHTA, CDR2 FQGTGA. The CDR3 loop spans 14 amino acids. The V segment lost 5 bases and the J segment 1 base; nucleotides outside the gene matches: 4. The CDR3 is CASSPTGENTEAFF. The CDR3, as DNA: TGTGCCAGCAGCCCAACAGGGGAGAACACTGAAGCTTTCTTT. Full variable domain (rest looked up from reference TRBV7-3 and TRBJ1-1): GAGVSQTPSNKVTEKGKYVELRCDPISGHTALYWYRQSLGQGPEFLIYFQGTGAADDSGLPNDRFFAVRPEGSVSTLKIQRTERGDSAVYLCASSPTGENTEAFFGQGTRLTVV.

This clone showed up just once. The chain is built from TRBV25-1 and TRBJ2-7; D is possibly TRBD2 (7 bases). The CDR3 loop spans 16 amino acids. Germline loops: CDR1 MGHDK, CDR2 SYGVNS. Between the trimmed V and J ends, which lost 4 bases and 4 bases, there was a span of 20 bases. The CDR3 DNA follows: TGTGCCAGCAGTGCCACGGTGGAGGGGGGGAGGTACGAGCAGTACTTC. This codes for CASSATVEGGRYEQYF.

The V call is TRBV11-1, the J call TRBJ2-3; D remains ambiguous. The CDR3 is 12 amino acids. V lost 3 bases to trimming and J lost 6 bases, with 7 bases between them. From germline, CDR1 is SGHAT and CDR2 FQDESV (reference sequence). CDR3 region: CASSFSVDTQYF. The CDR3 DNA is TGTGCCAGCAGCTTTTCAGTGGATACGCAGTATTTT.

The chain links TRBV18 to TRBJ2-1, with TRBD2 matching over 12 bases. The germline V gene has CDR1 KGHSH and CDR2 LQKENI. Unmatched junction bases numbered 2, after V lost 3 bases and J lost 2 bases. CDR3 size: 16 residues. The CDR3 nucleotides read TGTGCCAGCTCACCCGGACTAGCGGGGACCTACAATGAGCAGTTCTTC. Translated: CASSPGLAGTYNEQFF.

The V call is TRBV19, the J call TRBJ1-2; 7 bases agree with TRBD1. The CDR3 extends over 13 amino acids. The V gene end was trimmed by 4 bases and the J gene end by 6 bases; junction bases not matched to a gene: 5. The V gene's germline CDR1 is LNHDA and CDR2 SQIVND (reference sequence). As DNA, the CDR3 is TGTGCCAGTAGTAGCGGACAGGTGAATGGCTACACCTTC. As protein: CASSSGQVNGYTF.

The rearrangement uses TRBV7-2 and TRBJ2-1; 7 bases map to TRBD2. The germline gives CDR1 SGHTA, CDR2 FQGNSA. The J segment lost 8 bases and the V segment lost 5 bases, leaving 9 bases of the junction unmatched. The CDR3 is made up of 14 amino acids. The CDR3, as DNA: TGTGCCAGCAGCCCGGGTTTGGGGAGGGATGAGCAGTTCTTC. Its translation: CASSPGLGRDEQFF. The full variable domain, with the rest looked up from reference TRBV7-2 and TRBJ2-1, is GAGVSQSPSNKVTEKGKDVELRCDPISGHTALYWYRQSLGQGLEFLIYFQGNSAPDKSGLPSDRFSAERTGGSVSTLTIQRTQQEDSAVYLCASSPGLGRDEQFFGPGTRLTVL.

The J gene is TRBJ2-2, the V gene TRBV10-3; TRBD1 matches at 8 bases. Germline trimming cut 1 base from V and 7 bases from J; bases unmatched to any gene: 11. CDR3 length: 17 amino acids. Germline V lookup: CDR1 ENHRY, CDR2 SYGVKD. CDR3 in amino acids: CAISEWVPDRVGGELFF. CDR3 coding DNA: TGTGCCATCAGTGAGTGGGTGCCGGACAGGGTTGGCGGGGAGCTGTTTTTT.

The rearrangement joins TRBV27 to TRBJ2-5, with 7 bases matching TRBD2. V lost 5 bases to trimming and J lost 3 bases; unmatched junction nucleotides: 6. The V gene's germline CDR1 is MNHEY and CDR2 SMNVEV (reference sequence). CDR3 length: 14 residues. This chain's CDR3 is CASSPSRGEETQYF. The CDR3 DNA reads TGTGCCAGCAGTCCCTCCCGGGGGGAAGAGACCCAGTACTTC.

The chain couples TRBV28 to TRBJ1-5; a possible D gene is TRBD1 (5 bases). Trimming removed 0 bases at V and 2 bases at J, with 8 bases between. The germline V gene has CDR1 MDHEN and CDR2 SYDVKM. The CDR3 loop spans 15 amino acids. CDR3 coding DNA: TGTGCCAGCAGTTTATGGGGAGGGGGCAATCAGCCCCAGCATTTT. Residues: CASSLWGGGNQPQHF.

The rearrangement links TRBV28 to TRBJ1-4; 11 bases fit TRBD1. With 5 bases clipped from V and 0 bases from J, the junction kept 8 bases outside the gene matches. This CDR3 contains 18 residues. Germline V gene data show CDR1 as MDHEN and CDR2 as SYDVKM. The CDR3 loop reads CASSPHGTGGATNEKLFF. As DNA, the CDR3 is TGTGCCAGCAGTCCACACGGGACAGGGGGGGCAACTAATGAAAAACTGTTTTTT.

The chain has TRBV5-1 and TRBJ1-5, with D possibly being TRBD1 (5 bases). V was cut by 0 bases and J by 2 bases, with 6 bases left in between. Germline V lookup: CDR1 SGHRS, CDR2 YFSETQ. The CDR3 is made up of 14 amino acids. For the CDR3, the DNA is TGCGCCAGCAGCTTGGTAGGGGGCAATCAGCCCCAGCATTTT. Amino acids: CASSLVGGNQPQHF.

DNA of the CDR3: TGTGCTAGTGGTTTGTCGGGGTCGGGGGAAGCTTTCTTT. It yields the protein CASGLSGSGEAFF. This sequence joins TRBV12-5 and TRBJ1-1; D remains unclear. With 2 bases removed from V and 8 bases from J, the gap between germline ends came to 12 bases. The length of the CDR3 is 13 residues. Germline V gives CDR1 LGHNT, CDR2 FRNRAP.

The chain couples TRBV5-5 to TRBJ2-3, with 8 bases that match TRBD2. The CDR3 runs 15 residues. Germline assignment: CDR1 SGHKS and CDR2 YYEKEE (reference sequence). The trim removed 0 bases at V and 1 base at J, leaving 1 base unmatched. The CDR3 region is CASSLVGRGTDTQYF. CDR3 bases: TGTGCCAGCAGCTTGGTCGGGAGGGGCACAGATACGCAGTATTTT.

The V gene is TRBV4-3, the J gene TRBJ2-1; 13 bases match TRBD2. V gave up 6 bases and J gave up 0 bases; unmatched junction bases: 11. CDR1 and CDR2 from the germline V gene are LGHNA and YSLEER. The CDR3 loop spans 19 amino acids. CDR3 sequence: CASSTWGTSGISSYNEQFF. The DNA for the CDR3 is TGCGCCAGCAGTACCTGGGGGACTAGCGGGATCAGCTCCTACAATGAGCAGTTCTTC.

The chain is built from TRBV7-3 and TRBJ2-1; the match to TRBD2 covers 8 bases. The CDR3 is made up of 13 amino acids. Unmatched junction bases numbered 4, after V lost 10 bases and J lost 2 bases. Germline values: CDR1 SGHTA, CDR2 FQGTGA. The CDR3 loop is CATIAGPYNEQFF. In DNA, the CDR3 is TGTGCCACCATAGCGGGACCCTACAATGAGCAGTTCTTC.